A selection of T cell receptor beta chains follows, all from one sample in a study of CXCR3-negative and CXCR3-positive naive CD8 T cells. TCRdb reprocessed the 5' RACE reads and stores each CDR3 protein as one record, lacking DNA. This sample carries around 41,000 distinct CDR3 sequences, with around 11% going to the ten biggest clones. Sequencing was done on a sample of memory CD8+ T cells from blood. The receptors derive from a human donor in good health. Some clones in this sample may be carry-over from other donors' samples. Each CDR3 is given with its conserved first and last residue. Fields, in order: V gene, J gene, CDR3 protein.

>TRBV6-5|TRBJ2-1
CASSYATGPYNEQFF
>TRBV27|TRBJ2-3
CASSELLADTQYF
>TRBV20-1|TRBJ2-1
CSTGVESGGQPYNEQFF
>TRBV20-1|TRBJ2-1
CSARGPGWNEQFF
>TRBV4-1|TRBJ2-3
CASSPLISGNTQYF
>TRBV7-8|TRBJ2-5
CASSYPGLAGVETQYF
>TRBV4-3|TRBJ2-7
CASSPAWGADYEQYF
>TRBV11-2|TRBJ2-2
CASSSITGELFF
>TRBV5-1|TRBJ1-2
CASSLAVDGVRDYTF
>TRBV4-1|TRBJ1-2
CASSLGQGWYGYTF
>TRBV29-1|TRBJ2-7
CSVGGQSYEQYF
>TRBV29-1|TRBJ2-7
CSAEAGQGNEQYF
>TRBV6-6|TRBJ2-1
CASSSGENEYSEQFF
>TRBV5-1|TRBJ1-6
CASSFDRGGGSPLHF